What follows describes a single T cell receptor beta chain. Its antigen remains unidentified. Stated treatment: approximately nine-day PBMC culture with coronavirus spike peptide pools or control peptides (ViraFEST assay). Pre-COVID-19 pandemic sampling (2011-2018) yielded the unexposed donor's CD4+ T cells. Researchers used the Oncomine TCR Beta short-read assay to sequence DNA from cultured CD4+ T cells. A single record per CDR3 protein comes from TCRdb applying MiXCR to the PCR reads. The sample comprises approximately 7,600 distinct CDR3 sequences, roughly 45% of which are singletons, and approximately 25% rests with the top ten. CDR1 is SEHNR, CDR2 FQNEAQ, per germline (reference sequence). Trimming cost V 5 bases and J 6 bases; bases outside gene matches: 15. This CDR3 is built from 18 residues. The data derive from a study of vaccination and CD4 T cells after COVID-19. Whole-study context: For each participant, vaccination comprised two doses of either the BNT162b2 or the mRNA-1273 vaccine. Study-level findings and limits: Only post-vaccination samples contained a median approximately 90% of the reactive clones in convalescent patients. Rising from approximately 21 to 38, the median of SARS-CoV-2-reactive clonotypes did not change significantly.

The sequence was obtained from a human donor in good health. Sequencing was done on a sample of CD4+ T cells from blood, cultured in vitro. This rearrangement joins TRBV7-9 to TRBJ2-1; 11 nucleotides align to TRBD2. The CDR3 sequence is CASSRSPMLAGGFNEQFF. The CDR3 DNA reads TGTGCCAGCAGCCGCTCACCAATGCTAGCGGGAGGATTCAATGAGCAGTTCTTC.